Listed here are 20 T cell receptor beta chains from one sample, sequenced in a study of blood T cell repertoires in COVID-19. TCRdb's copy holds only in-frame clones and misses some; the assay was immunoSEQ multiplex PCR. The repertoire includes fewer than 250,000 clones, under 90% of them detected once, and 1.8% sits in the top ten. The sequenced sample was PBMCs or T cells enriched from blood (not recorded which). The receptors stem from a man aged 55 to 70 who had recovered from COVID-19.

The gene calls are TRBV5-6 and TRBJ1-1, with 8 nucleotides matching TRBD1. The trim removed 4 bases at V and 3 bases at J, leaving 5 bases unmatched. Germline values: CDR1 SGHDT, CDR2 YYEEEE. The CDR3 loop spans 14 amino acids. The CDR3: CASSAQGEDTEAFF. The DNA for the CDR3 is TGTGCCAGCAGCGCACAGGGGGAGGACACTGAAGCTTTCTTT.

This chain links TRBV15 with TRBJ2-5, with 7 bases identical to TRBD2. Trimming removed 5 bases from V and 4 bases from J; junction bases left unmatched: 7. Germline CDR1 is LNHNV and CDR2 is YYDKDF (reference sequence). The CDR3 length is 14 residues. Written as DNA, the CDR3 is TGTGCCACCAGCGGACACCGGGGGGTAGAGACCCAGTACTTC. Residues: CATSGHRGVETQYF.

This chain joins TRBV21-1 and TRBJ1-5; the table's D call, TRBD1, has no DNA check behind it. TRBV21-1 is described as a pseudogene. The length of the CDR3 is 19 residues. The CDR3: CASSKEPRAGTDSNQPQHF. The CDR3 DNA sequence: TGTGCCAGCAGCAAAGAACCTCGAGCCGGGACAGATAGCAATCAGCCCCAGCATTTT.

The V call is TRBV29-1, the J call TRBJ1-2; no clear D. Germline loops: CDR1 SQVTM, CDR2 ANQGSEA. With 2 bases removed from V and 3 bases from J, the gap between germline ends came to 10 bases. The CDR3 loop spans 13 amino acids. The CDR3 DNA reads as TGCAGCGTTGAAATGGCAGGCCACTATGGCTACACCTTC. Amino acids: CSVEMAGHYGYTF.

The chain couples TRBV9 to TRBJ2-1; 11 bases line up with TRBD2. The germline V gene has CDR1 SGDLS and CDR2 YYNGEE. J lost 2 bases, V lost 0 bases, and 7 bases had no gene match. This CDR3 has 18 amino acids. The CDR3 protein is CASSVGLAGGPTYNEQFF. The CDR3 DNA sequence: TGTGCCAGCAGCGTAGGGTTAGCGGGGGGGCCAACCTACAATGAGCAGTTCTTC.

This chain's CDR3 is CASSNTGVWSLEKLFF. CDR3 coding DNA: TGTGCCAGCAGCAACACAGGGGTATGGTCGTTGGAAAAACTGTTTTTT. This chain connects TRBV21-1 to TRBJ1-4; whether TRBD1, the table's D call, matches the DNA was not checked. TRBV21-1 is shown as a pseudogene. There are 16 residues in the CDR3.

The rearrangement links TRBV7-9 to TRBJ1-6; no reliable D call. This CDR3 region has 15 residues. From germline, CDR1 is SEHNR and CDR2 FQNEAQ (reference sequence). Trimming took off 1 base at V and 8 bases at J, with 12 bases between the two ends. For the CDR3, the DNA is TGTGCCAGCAGCTTAGGGCGGCCATGGGATTCACCCCTCCACTTT. It translates to CASSLGRPWDSPLHF. The full variable domain, with the rest looked up from reference TRBV7-9 and TRBJ1-6, is DTGVSQNPRHKITKRGQNVTFRCDPISEHNRLYWYRQTLGQGPEFLTYFQNEAQLEKSRLLSDRFSAERPKGSFSTLEIQRTEQGDSAMYLCASSLGRPWDSPLHFGNGTRLTVT.

The V call is TRBV3-1 (or the pseudogene TRBV3-2), the J call TRBJ2-1; D may be TRBD1 (5 bases). Germline V gene sequence: CDR1 LGHDT, CDR2 YNNKEL (reference sequence). V was trimmed by 2 bases and J by 3 bases, leaving 8 bases between them. This CDR3 has 14 residues. The CDR3, as DNA: TGTGCCAGCAGCCAACTAGACAGCTACAATGAGCAGTTCTTC. Protein product: CASSQLDSYNEQFF.

The genes are TRBV5-4 and TRBJ1-1, with D hard to call. CDR3 length equals 14 residues. Trimming cost V 5 bases and J 1 base, with 12 bases left between them. CDR1 and CDR2 (germline): SGHNT, YYREEE (reference sequence). Here the CDR3 DNA reads TGTGCCAGCAGGACCGAGGTGGGGAACACTGAAGCTTTCTTT. This sequence encodes CASRTEVGNTEAFF. Looking up the rest from reference TRBV5-4 and TRBJ1-1 gives the full variable domain: ETGVTQSPTHLIKTRGQQVTLRCSSQSGHNTVSWYQQALGQGPQFIFQYYREEENGRGNFPPRFSGLQFPNYSSELNVNALELDDSALYLCASRTEVGNTEAFFGQGTRLTVV.

The chain uses TRBV2 and TRBJ2-6, with D possibly TRBD1 on 6 matching bases. The CDR3 sequence is 15 residues long. Deletions cut 6 bases from V and 1 base from J, with 10 bases between. Germline V gene lookup returns CDR1 SNHLY and CDR2 FYNNEI. The CDR3 DNA follows: TGTGCCAGCAGGACCCAGGGGTCTGGGGCCAACGTCCTGACTTTC. Translating it yields CASRTQGSGANVLTF.

CDR3 coding DNA: TGTGCCAGCAGTGTTGGGGGACAGGTTAGCACAGATACGCAGTATTTT. Encoded protein: CASSVGGQVSTDTQYF. The chain carries TRBV2 and TRBJ2-3; TRBD1 matches 8 bases. Germline V gives CDR1 SNHLY, CDR2 FYNNEI. J lost 0 bases, V lost 4 bases, and 6 bases had no gene match. This CDR3 contains 16 residues.

This clone showed up just once. The chain has TRBV18 and TRBJ2-7; a possible D gene is TRBD2 (6 bases). The V and J ends lost 6 bases and 1 base respectively, with 25 bases between them. This CDR3 is built from 18 residues. The germline V gene encodes CDR1 KGHSH and CDR2 LQKENI. The CDR3 DNA reads TGTGCCAGCTCGTACGACGGATTTGGGGGGAGCGGGTCCTACGAGCAGTACTTC. This codes for CASSYDGFGGSGSYEQYF.

The J gene is TRBJ1-1, the V gene TRBV29-1, with D perhaps matching TRBD1 (5 bases). CDR1 is SQVTM, CDR2 ANQGSEA, per germline. V lost 7 bases, J lost 5 bases, and 14 bases lay in between. The CDR3 spans 12 residues. The CDR3 sequence is CSANQGGTEAFF. Here the CDR3 DNA reads TGCAGCGCTAATCAGGGTGGGACTGAAGCTTTCTTT.

This chain links TRBV12-3 or TRBV12-4 with TRBJ2-3, with 7 bases aligning to TRBD2. With 8 bases clipped from V and 4 bases from J, the junction kept 0 bases outside the gene matches. The CDR3 is made up of 11 amino acids. CDR3 in amino acids: CASGGADTQYF. The CDR3 DNA sequence: TGTGCCAGCGGGGGGGCAGATACGCAGTATTTT.

This clone was counted a single time. The rearrangement uses TRBV5-4 and TRBJ2-2, with 9 nucleotides matching TRBD2. CDR3 length equals 19 residues. V shed 4 bases and J 0 bases; nucleotides not matched to a gene: 13. The germline gives CDR1 SGHNT, CDR2 YYREEE (reference sequence). The DNA of the CDR3 is TGTGCCAGCAGCCCGGCGGGGGGGCGCCTCTTCGCGAACACCGGGGAGCTGTTTTTT. It encodes CASSPAGGRLFANTGELFF.

In DNA form, the CDR3 reads TGTGCCAGCAGCCTATGGACTAAGCAAGAGACCCAGTACTTC. Translation: CASSLWTKQETQYF. V and J are TRBV7-2 and TRBJ2-5, with D tentatively TRBD2 (6 bases). This CDR3 is 14 amino acids long. Trimming took off 5 bases at V and 2 bases at J, with 12 bases between the two ends. CDR1 and CDR2 from the germline V gene are SGHTA and FQGNSA.

The table lists this clone with a count of one. The rearrangement uses TRBV7-8 and TRBJ2-7; the D gene is possibly TRBD2 (6 bases). Germline CDR1 reads SGHVS; CDR2 reads FQNEAQ. V lost 3 bases to trimming and J lost 2 bases, with 11 bases between them. The CDR3 totals 14 residues. The CDR3 protein is CASSFRDLTYEQYF. The CDR3 DNA follows: TGTGCCAGCAGCTTCCGGGACTTAACCTACGAGCAGTACTTC.

The V and J genes are TRBV27 and TRBJ1-5; 7 nucleotides match TRBD1. This CDR3 contains 20 residues. Germline values: CDR1 MNHEY, CDR2 SMNVEV (reference sequence). Losses at the gene ends were 1 base for V and 3 bases for J; bases not matched to a gene: 18. CDR3 sequence (DNA): TGTGCCAGCAGTTTATTTTTTCCTCGACAGGGACAATCTCCCAATCAGCCCCAGCATTTT. This gives the protein CASSLFFPRQGQSPNQPQHF.

The V gene is TRBV3-1 (or the pseudogene TRBV3-2), the J gene TRBJ2-7, with a tentative D call TRBD1 (6 bases). This CDR3 has 15 amino acids. V lost 7 bases and J 0 bases, leaving 16 bases between the germline ends. Germline V gives CDR1 LGHDT, CDR2 YNNKEL (reference sequence). The CDR3 loop is CASTTQTGLSYEQYF. The DNA for the CDR3 is TGTGCCAGCACCACACAGACAGGCCTCTCCTACGAGCAGTACTTC.

This chain connects TRBV3-1 (or the pseudogene TRBV3-2) to TRBJ2-3; D is unclear. V was trimmed by 6 bases and J by 11 bases, leaving 18 bases between them. The CDR3 covers 13 residues. CDR1 and CDR2 (germline): LGHDT, YNNKEL (reference sequence). CDR3 bases: TGTGCCAGCAGACCTGAGGCGAGAGATTTGCAGTATTTT. This sequence encodes CASRPEARDLQYF.